Described below is a single T cell receptor (beta chain) sequence and its context. Which antigen it targets is not known. Per-nucleotide qualities are absent, and no much larger clonotype sits a single base away. CDR1 SGHDT and CDR2 YYEEEE are derived from the germline V gene. Its CDR3 holds 15 amino acids, cysteine through phenylalanine. Just the 45-base CDR3 DNA is kept, in frame starting at base 1. A distance of 15 bases separates the germline ends of V and J, which lose 2 bases and 6 bases respectively. Receptor amplification or capture employed the immunoSEQ multiplex PCR assay. A mixture of 60 forward primers for TCR Vbeta segments and 13 reverse primers for TCR Jbeta segments was used in the multiplex PCR. The CDR3 region of rearranged TCR beta genes was amplified from genomic DNA by a multiplex PCR assay. On the Illumina HiSeq System, the amplified TCR beta libraries were sequenced as 87-base-pair reads. As for the original processing: In a later analysis, tens of millions of unique TCR beta chains were counted across the 500 to 700 repertoires, and some 10 million of these chains were shared by at least two donors. To remove PCR and sequencing errors, raw reads were error-corrected and collapsed into unique sequences using a nearest-neighbor algorithm that merged closely related sequences. V, D and J gene segments were assigned by aligning CDR3 sequences to IMGT reference sequences. For a sequence to be retained, at least a six-nucleotide match to both a V gene segment and a J gene segment was required. A rearrangement counted as productive if the CDR3 had no stop codons and remained in frame with V and J, and every other rearrangement counted as non-productive. Following IMGT convention, CDR3 was defined as the stretch from the second conserved V-encoded cysteine up to the conserved J-encoded phenylalanine. The earlier analysis of 587 of the donors excluded any sequence lacking an unambiguous match to a single V gene segment. In an earlier analysis of a few hundred of the donors, V segments were called functional above 56.7% productive rearrangements and were called segregating when the between-donor standard deviation exceeded 5%. To diagnose cytomegalovirus status from the catalog of TCR beta chain sequences, a statistical classification framework was built. A later analysis assigned V and J genes by comparing TCR nucleotide sequences with IMGT/GENE-DB human TR gene sequences. A later analysis assigned CDR3 sequences and most-parsimonious VDJ recombination scenarios with the TCRdist pipeline. A later analysis defined each TCR beta chain by its CDR3 amino acid sequence plus V-gene family, and excluded reads lacking a unique V-gene family. As a way to deal with suspected cross-contamination and a sequencing artifact, a later analysis dropped under 600 nucleotide sequences that were highly shared and had low generation probability. In a later analysis, a clonal expansion index for each public chain was calculated from normalized within-repertoire ranks of inferred template counts. In a later analysis, generation probabilities were computed using a VDJ recombination model fitted to out-of-frame rearrangements, and the results were checked against IGoR. In a later analysis, hypergeometric tests were used to score TCR-TCR, TCR-HLA and TCR-CMV co-occurrence, with a repertoire-size bias correction applied to TCR pairs. A later analysis estimated false discovery rates by permuting HLA or CMV assignments 20 times. In a later analysis, co-occurring TCRs were grouped using DBSCAN, and TCRdist sequence similarity was added for clustering within HLA-allele-positive subsets. Repertoires with fewer than 30,000 or more than 120,000 public chains, plus five repertoires with anomalous nucleotide sharing, were excluded from co-occurrence clustering. Entries here come from immuneACCESS through TCRdb and include only in-frame sequences with V and J called. Some clones fail to appear in such tables; in the studies checked, an unresolved V gene covers under half of the shortfall, and the cause of the remainder is unknown. That table supplies the V and J calls and clone size; D and trimming were determined from the DNA. Here the sample has about 160,000 clones; 65% to 85% occur a single time. The biggest ten clones account for under 2% of the sample.

The source of the sample is a study of cytomegalovirus exposure and HLA in healthy donors (dated by TCRdb to 2017 to 2019). Background on the whole study: In an earlier analysis of about 560 of the donors, 276 Gb of sequence data and some 120 million unique TCR beta sequences from some 170 million T cells were reported. An early release covering roughly 600 HLA-typed donors comprised about 290 gigabases of sequencing data and tens of millions of unique TCR sequences. Of the 350 to 400 genotyped donors, approximately 83% fell in the genetic ancestry cluster associated with self-reported Caucasian donors. The study was designed to test whether signatures of past pathogen exposure could be identified by cataloging public T cell receptors. The T cell repertoires of several hundred subjects were profiled by immunosequencing and related to cytomegalovirus serostatus. Besides the first cohort of around 670 subjects, a separate validation cohort made up of 120 different subjects was used. To predict cytomegalovirus infection status, the study combined high-throughput TCR immunosequencing, statistical association of individual TCRs with disease status, and machine learning. To study patterns of TCR occurrence, a later analysis re-analyzed previously published TCR beta repertoires from several hundred donors and added high-resolution HLA genotyping. In the later analysis, no new phenotypic data were used to find candidate immune exposures; instead, reliance was placed on TCR beta sequences and their occurrence across donors. To decide whether each TCR beta V gene segment behaved as functional or pseudogenic, an earlier analysis of approximately 590 of the donors relied on high-throughput TCR beta sequencing. Donor age, sex, ethnicity and CMV serostatus were compiled together with the repertoire data. Genome-wide SNP genotypes for about 65% of the 666 donors were used in a later genetic analysis, which treated that subset as a discovery cohort. Every discovery cohort repertoire had been produced on one sequencing platform. HLA typing included class I and class II loci at four-digit resolution. Typing coverage differed by locus: A, B, C, DRB1 and DQB1 were typed in roughly 620-630 donors, DQA1 in 522, DPA1 in 600 to 610, and DPB1 in 400 to 480. Four to six DR-DQ haplotypes were handled as single units for association and clustering, since linkage in the cohort was strong. Across some 400 genotyped donors of the cohort, an average of about 250,000 unique TCR beta nucleotide sequences per donor were sequenced, and roughly a sixth of those sequences were non-productive.

Study-level results and caveats: A later analysis reported that several top co-occurrence clusters appeared linked to parvovirus B19, influenza, CMV and Epstein-Barr virus. The only immune exposure information available for the cohort was CMV serostatus. Most TCR sequences were seen in very few donors, while some public TCRs were found in many individuals. HLA typing was unavailable for some donors at each locus, so association tests used only the typed subset. A further reported finding was that TCR beta sequences accurately predicted the HLA-A and HLA-B alleles for most subjects in the first cohort. In a later analysis, most CMV-associated TCR beta chains were found to appear HLA-restricted, with HLA associations seemingly driven largely by CMV exposure. The classifier was reported to diagnose cytomegalovirus status with high specificity and sensitivity in both the original and validation cohorts. At a false discovery rate of 0.05, a later analysis linked 16,951 TCR beta sequences to specific HLA alleles. In vitro tests confirmed that a few of the cytomegalovirus-associated TCR beta chains recognize cytomegalovirus antigens. In a later genetic analysis, fewer N-insertions in productive TCRs were reported among donors in an Asian-associated ancestry cluster than the roughly 700-donor mean. Strong co-occurrence of HLA alleles, especially DR and DQ, made assigning TCR associations to individual alleles difficult. Linkage disequilibrium might explain the correlated functional status among segregating V segments, but an unknown experimental factor could not be excluded. Broadly in line with IMGT annotations, most TCR beta V segments showed up in productive rearrangements about 87% or about 30% of the time in an earlier analysis of 587 of the donors. An association between a missense DCLRE1C variant and V-gene and J-gene trimming of TCR beta chains was found in a later genetic analysis and replicated in an independent cohort. The presence/absence analyses assumed that sequencing depth was roughly uniform across donors, and that assumption may not be true. Because counts were too low, roughly 17 rarely observed V segments, including chromosome 9 orphons, were left out of the earlier analysis of approximately 500 of the donors. The study gave a list of 150 to 200 TCR beta chains associated with cytomegalovirus. A cluster of highly shared sequence variants was judged likely to represent a technical artifact of the sequencing pipeline. Only TCR beta chains were sequenced in this cohort, and the absence of alpha or paired-chain data limited detectable features. In a later analysis, the rate of TCR association differed among HLA loci, with DRB1 alleles having the most associated TCRs and HLA-C alleles having the fewest. Because the 87-base-pair reads could not distinguish some IMGT-functional V segments, including TRBV6-2 and TRBV6-3, those segments were excluded. The authors suggested that the approach could potentially be extended to other disease states and immunological phenotypes. In a later analysis, HLA-associated TCR beta chains were found to be more clonally expanded and to have lower generation probabilities than equally common non-associated chains.

The cohort was made up of several hundred healthy bone marrow donors. All cohort members were sampled while nominally healthy, although unrecorded immune exposures were likely present. The donor was CMV seronegative and was included in the group of a few hundred seronegative cohort members. A peripheral blood sample was collected from each donor, and TCR beta sequencing was performed on peripheral blood mononuclear cells. The Qiagen DNeasy Blood Extraction Kit was used to extract genomic DNA from the blood cell samples. Sequenced: PBMCs. The receptor chain draws on TRBV5-6 and TRBJ1-5; a weak D assignment points to TRBD1 (5 bases agree). The TCR comes from a woman under 30 in good health and CMV-seronegative. The bases are TGTGCCAGCAGCTTTGGGGCTCGGACGGGTCAGCCCCAGCATTTT. It is translated as CASSFGARTGQPQHF.